The 10 T cell receptor beta chains below were found in one sample sequenced in a study of T-cell reconstitution after alpha-beta-depleted transplantation in children. A TCRbeta library incorporating unique molecular identifiers was prepared. TCRdb fed the PCR reads into MiXCR, producing one record per CDR3 protein. This sample has about 830,000 distinct CDR3 sequences; 16% occur once, and the top ten carry approximately 4.5%. The source material was PBMCs, mostly from graft donor cells, sampled 360 days after TCRalphabeta/CD19-depleted stem cell transplant. Source of these receptors: a male patient between 10 and 17 years old who had a stem cell transplant for acute lymphoblastic leukemia, so the T cells may come from the graft donor.

This clonotype was seen more than once but under ten times. This chain joins TRBV12-3 or TRBV12-4 and TRBJ2-7; TRBD2 matches at 11 bases. The CDR3 runs 14 residues. With V trimmed by 11 bases and J by 0 bases, 6 bases remained unmatched. For the CDR3, the DNA is TGTGCCTGCGGGACTAGCGGATTCTCCTACGAGCAGTACTTC. This sequence encodes CACGTSGFSYEQYF.

The CDR3 DNA sequence: TGCAGTGCTAGAGATCCCAGAACCTTAAACTCCTACGAGCAGTACTTC. Protein sequence: CSARDPRTLNSYEQYF. The chain carries TRBV20-1 and TRBJ2-7; D not certain. This CDR3 is 16 amino acids long. Trimming cost V 0 bases and J 0 bases, with 15 bases left between them. CDR1 is DFQATT and CDR2 is SNEGSKA in the germline V gene (reference sequence).

This clonotype was detected only a few times. The DNA of the CDR3 is TGTGCCAGCAGTGAATGGGGGGTCTCCTATAATTCACCCCTCCACTTT. This sequence encodes CASSEWGVSYNSPLHF. The J gene is TRBJ1-6, the V gene TRBV25-1; perhaps TRBD1 as D (5 bases). Germline CDR1 reads MGHDK; CDR2 reads SYGVNS. This CDR3 has 16 amino acids. The germline V and J ends were trimmed by 1 base and 0 bases, with 7 bases remaining between them. The full variable domain, its missing parts supplied by reference TRBV25-1 and TRBJ1-6, is EADIYQTPRYLVIGTGKKITLECSQTMGHDKMYWYQQDPGMELHLIHYSYGVNSTEKGDLSSESTVSRIRTEHFPLTLESARPSHTSQYLCASSEWGVSYNSPLHFGNGTRLTVT.

This clonotype occurred a few times. This chain joins TRBV6-5 and TRBJ1-2, with 9 bases fitting TRBD1. Germline lookup yields CDR1 MNHEY and CDR2 SVGAGI. The ends lost 8 bases at V and 6 bases at J; junction bases unmatched: 4. This CDR3 spans 12 amino acids. DNA of the CDR3: TGTGCCAGCGCGACAGGGGGACATGGCTACACCTTC. Translation gives CASATGGHGYTF.

The rearrangement uses TRBV20-1 and TRBJ2-7; the match to TRBD1 covers 10 bases. Losses at the gene ends were 6 bases for V and 4 bases for J; bases not matched to a gene: 3. The germline V gene has CDR1 DFQATT and CDR2 SNEGSKA (reference sequence). The CDR3 has 12 amino acids. This chain's CDR3 is CSATGGIYEQYF. CDR3 in DNA: TGCAGTGCGACAGGGGGCATTTACGAGCAGTACTTC.

This clonotype was found a few times. This chain uses TRBV11-2 with TRBJ2-1; TRBD1 agrees at 10 bases. V dropped 5 bases and J dropped 4; count of bases not matched to a gene: 8. The CDR3 totals 16 residues. Germline V gene sequence: CDR1 SGHAT, CDR2 FQNNGV. The CDR3 DNA is TGTGCCAGCAGCCCGACAGGGGGCAAGTCTTACAATGAGCAGTTCTTC. Translation: CASSPTGGKSYNEQFF. The complete variable domain, with remaining parts taken from reference TRBV11-2 and TRBJ2-1, reads EAGVAQSPRYKIIEKRQSVAFWCNPISGHATLYWYQQILGQGPKLLIQFQNNGVVDDSQLPKDRFSAERLKGVDSTLKIQPAKLEDSAVYLCASSPTGGKSYNEQFFGPGTRLTVL.

The rearrangement links TRBV15 to TRBJ2-5; D not resolved. Germline-derived CDR1 and CDR2 are LNHNV and YYDKDF (reference sequence). The CDR3 totals 14 residues. The germline V and J ends were trimmed by 5 bases and 3 bases, with 13 bases remaining between them. In DNA, the CDR3 is TGTGCCACCAGCTTGATTTACAGCGAAGAGACCCAGTACTTC. It specifies CATSLIYSEETQYF.

The chain is built from TRBV5-1 and TRBJ2-7; D unresolved. The ends were cut back, 0 bases at V and 6 bases at J, with 10 bases in the middle. The CDR3 is 13 residues long. Germline V CDR1 and CDR2: SGHRS, YFSETQ. The CDR3 is CASSLEGMGEQYF. Here the CDR3 DNA reads TGCGCCAGCAGCTTGGAAGGGATGGGCGAGCAGTACTTC.

This chain connects TRBV29-1 to TRBJ1-1, with D maybe TRBD1 (5 bases). CDR3 size: 12 residues. Trimming pared 2 bases from V and 6 bases from J, leaving 10 bases between. CDR1 is SQVTM, CDR2 ANQGSEA, per germline. The CDR3 nucleotides read TGCAGCGTTGAATCCGGGGGACCTGAAGCTTTCTTT. Translated, it gives CSVESGGPEAFF. Full variable domain (outside the CDR3, taken from reference TRBV29-1 and TRBJ1-1): SAVISQKPSRDICQRGTSLTIQCQVDSQVTMMFWYRQQPGQSLTLIATANQGSEATYESGFVIDKFPISRPNLTFSTLTVSNMSPEDSSIYLCSVESGGPEAFFGQGTRLTVV.

V and J are TRBV7-8 and TRBJ2-3; 11 bases fit TRBD1. This CDR3 contains 16 residues. V gave up 6 bases and J gave up 1 base; unmatched junction bases: 6. The germline V gene has CDR1 SGHVS and CDR2 FQNEAQ. The CDR3 DNA follows: TGTGCCAGCAGTCGGACAGGGGGCGCTGGCACAGATACGCAGTATTTT. Its protein is CASSRTGGAGTDTQYF.